The sequence of this T cell receptor (beta chain) was determined in a study of identical twins' blood T cells. CDR1 is MNHEY, CDR2 SVGEGT, per germline. CDR3 size: 16 residues. The trim removed 7 bases at V and 7 bases at J, leaving 13 bases unmatched. Study findings and constraints: Out-of-frame TCRbeta clonotypes reportedly had markedly more similar V usage in twins than unrelated donors. Twin similarity might stem from environmental factors, not only genetics. Mainly, cloneset size products determined shared clonotypes, twins included.

The table lists this clonotype with a few counts. Antigen unknown. TCR cDNA libraries were made from RNA using a previously described, modified protocol. TCRdb independently ran MiXCR on the 5' RACE reads; one entry per CDR3 protein. The sample carries 350,000 to 450,000 distinct CDR3 sequences, roughly 28% recorded once. The sequence was collected from a woman aged 18 to 55 in good health. Material for sequencing was PBMCs. The gene calls are TRBV6-2 or TRBV6-3 and TRBJ2-1; 10 bases line up with TRBD2. The CDR3 coding sequence is TGTGCCAGCACAGAAGCGGGAGGGACTTTAGGGAATGAGCAGTTCTTC. It specifies CASTEAGGTLGNEQFF.